These 30 T cell receptor beta chains came from one sample sequenced in a study of cytomegalovirus exposure and HLA in healthy donors. 60 Vbeta and 13 Jbeta primers were used in PCR. Here immunoSEQ multiplex PCR was the method, and the copy in TCRdb shows in-frame clones only, minus some. Of 85,000 to 130,000 clones listed, around 75% are singletons. Sequenced sample: PBMCs. The receptors derive from a female donor in good health and CMV-seronegative.

There are a few counts of this clone. The rearrangement uses TRBV7-8 and TRBJ2-3, with TRBD2 matching 10 bases. V lost 3 bases and J lost 4; bases outside the gene matches: 4. Germline-derived CDR1 and CDR2 are SGHVS and FQNEAQ. The CDR3 is 15 residues long. The CDR3 loop is CASSFKREGADTQYF. The CDR3 DNA reads TGTGCCAGCAGCTTTAAGCGGGAGGGCGCAGATACGCAGTATTTT.

This clone has only one observation. The chain carries TRBV30 and TRBJ2-7; tentative D call: TRBD2 (5 bases). V was clipped by 2 bases and J by 0 bases, with 11 bases between them. The CDR3 runs to 14 residues. The germline gives CDR1 GTSNPN, CDR2 SVGIG (reference sequence). The CDR3 region has the DNA TGTGCCTGGAGTCCAGGACTGGGCTCCTACGAGCAGTACTTC. It codes for CAWSPGLGSYEQYF. The full variable domain, its missing parts supplied by reference TRBV30 and TRBJ2-7, is SQTIHQWPATLVQPVGSPLSLECTVEGTSNPNLYWYRQAAGRGLQLLFYSVGIGQISSEVPQNLSASRPQDRQFILSSKKLLLSDSGFYLCAWSPGLGSYEQYFGPGTRLTVT.

This clone has just one count. The chain is built from TRBV27 and TRBJ2-1; a weak D match, TRBD1 (6 bases). Germline assignment: CDR1 MNHEY and CDR2 SMNVEV (reference sequence). This CDR3 region has 14 residues. Trimming shortened V by 2 bases and J by 4 bases, and 9 bases separated the two germline ends. The CDR3 nucleotides are TGTGCCAGCAGTTTACTGACAGGTTACAATGAGCAGTTCTTC. This gives the protein CASSLLTGYNEQFF.

The table lists this clone with a count of one. V and J are TRBV6-6 and TRBJ2-1, with a possible D match to TRBD2 (5 bases). This CDR3 comprises 14 residues. CDR1 and CDR2 (germline): MNHNY, SVGAGI (reference sequence). Between the trimmed V and J ends, which lost 8 bases and 5 bases, there was a span of 16 bases. For the CDR3, the DNA is TGTGCCAGCTCCTACGGGAACAGTAACAATGAGCAGTTCTTC. The encoded protein is CASSYGNSNNEQFF.

The chain employs TRBV5-4 and TRBJ2-7; weak D call: TRBD1 (5 bases). From germline, CDR1 is SGHNT and CDR2 YYREEE (reference sequence). The CDR3 loop spans 16 amino acids. Trimming removed 4 bases at V and 0 bases at J, with 17 bases between. The CDR3 DNA sequence: TGTGCCAGCAGCCGGCGGTTGGGGCAGGGCTCCTACGAGCAGTACTTC. The encoded protein is CASSRRLGQGSYEQYF.

This rearrangement joins TRBV7-8 to TRBJ2-7; D unclear. This CDR3 is built from 13 residues. V gave up 2 bases and J gave up 0 bases, with 5 bases separating them. Looked up from germline, CDR1 is SGHVS and CDR2 is FQNEAQ. The CDR3, as DNA: TGTGCCAGCAGCTTATCGAGCTCCTACGAGCAGTACTTC. This encodes CASSLSSSYEQYF.

A few counts support this clone. This chain connects TRBV5-5 to TRBJ2-7; the match to TRBD2 covers 7 bases. The CDR3 runs to 16 residues. V was pared by 3 bases and J by 0 bases, with 9 bases of the junction left unmatched. Germline V gene sequence: CDR1 SGHKS, CDR2 YYEKEE (reference sequence). The CDR3 bases are TGTGCCAGCAGCTCCCTGGGAGGGGAGGGCTCCTACGAGCAGTACTTC. Its protein is CASSSLGGEGSYEQYF.

The rearrangement links TRBV4-3 to TRBJ2-3; 7 nucleotides agree with TRBD1. The length of the CDR3 is 19 residues. The junction had 14 bases not matched to a gene; V was cut back by 0 bases and J by 2 bases. Germline CDR1 LGHNA, CDR2 YSLEER. CDR3 nucleotide sequence: TGCGCCAGCAGCCAAGATGAGGGAAAGGGGGCGTCTTACACAGATACGCAGTATTTT. Amino acid sequence: CASSQDEGKGASYTDTQYF.

The chain joins TRBV7-3 to TRBJ2-7; no definite D call. CDR1 and CDR2 from the germline V gene are SGHTA and FQGTGA. V was clipped by 0 bases and J by 3 bases, with 6 bases between them. The CDR3 sequence is 13 residues long. CDR3 coding DNA: TGTGCCAGCAGCTTAACTCCCCTCTACGAGCAGTACTTC. Translation gives CASSLTPLYEQYF.

The chain recombines TRBV5-1 with TRBJ2-5, with 7 bases fitting TRBD1. The V segment lost 0 bases and the J segment 5 bases; nucleotides outside the gene matches: 7. The CDR3 consists of 15 residues. Germline CDR1 is SGHRS and CDR2 is YFSETQ. In DNA, the CDR3 is TGCGCCAGCAGCTTGGGTGACAGGGTGGGTGAGACCCAGTACTTC. Amino acids: CASSLGDRVGETQYF.

This clone was seen more than once but under ten times. The chain recombines TRBV25-1 with TRBJ2-1; 11 bases fit TRBD2. V gave up 4 bases and J gave up 8 bases; unmatched junction bases: 7. The germline V gene has CDR1 MGHDK and CDR2 SYGVNS. The CDR3 totals 15 residues. The DNA of the CDR3 is TGTGCCAGCAGTGTTTCTAGCGGGAGGATGGATGAGCAGTTCTTC. The encoded protein is CASSVSSGRMDEQFF.

This rearrangement joins TRBV28 to TRBJ1-5; D is unclear. The CDR3 consists of 15 residues. V lost 6 bases and J lost 0, with 12 bases in between. Germline values: CDR1 MDHEN, CDR2 SYDVKM. CDR3 in amino acids: CASSRTGNSNQPQHF. Written as DNA, the CDR3 is TGTGCCAGCAGCAGGACTGGAAATAGCAATCAGCCCCAGCATTTT. The whole variable domain, remainder taken from reference TRBV28 and TRBJ1-5, is DVKVTQSSRYLVKRTGEKVFLECVQDMDHENMFWYRQDPGLGLRLIYFSYDVKMKEKGDIPEGYSVSREKKERFSLILESASTNQTSMYLCASSRTGNSNQPQHFGDGTRLSIL.

The rearrangement uses TRBV19 and TRBJ2-2; maybe TRBD2 (6 bases). Germline values: CDR1 LNHDA, CDR2 SQIVND (reference sequence). This CDR3 is built from 12 residues. Between the trimmed V and J ends, which lost 10 bases and 7 bases, there was a span of 13 bases. The CDR3 DNA reads as TGTGCCACCTCACGGGGGTTCGGGGAGCTGTTTTTT. Its translation is CATSRGFGELFF.

The rearrangement joins TRBV5-4 to TRBJ2-1, with a possible D match to TRBD1 (5 bases). V was shortened by 0 bases and J by 6 bases, with 10 bases between the two germline ends. Germline lookup yields CDR1 SGHNT and CDR2 YYREEE (reference sequence). The CDR3 spans 14 residues. CDR3 nucleotide sequence: TGTGCCAGCAGCTTGGCCGACAGTCGCAATGAGCAGTTCTTC. Translating gives CASSLADSRNEQFF.

This clone was observed a few times. The rearrangement links TRBV15 to TRBJ1-1; perhaps TRBD1 as D (6 bases). V gave up 0 bases and J gave up 11 bases, with 13 bases separating them. The CDR3 consists of 13 residues. Per germline, CDR1 LNHNV and CDR2 YYDKDF (reference sequence). CDR3 loop: CATSRDRGGLAFF. CDR3 nucleotides: TGTGCCACCAGCAGAGATCGGGGGGGCCTGGCTTTCTTT. The whole variable domain, filled in from reference TRBV15 and TRBJ1-1, reads DAMVIQNPRYQVTQFGKPVTLSCSQTLNHNVMYWYQQKSSQAPKLLFHYYDKDFNNEADTPDNFQSRRPNTSFCFLDIRSPGLGDTAMYLCATSRDRGGLAFFGQGTRLTVV.

This clone appeared a single time. The J gene is TRBJ2-7, the V gene TRBV7-8; 10 bases map to TRBD1. The CDR3 consists of 16 residues. Germline V lookup: CDR1 SGHVS, CDR2 FQNEAQ. The V segment lost 5 bases and the J segment 7 bases; nucleotides outside the gene matches: 14. For the CDR3, the DNA is TGTGCCAGCAGCCCCAAGAGAGGGACAGGGGCACGGGAGCAGTACTTC. Translated, it gives CASSPKRGTGAREQYF.

The CDR3 DNA is TGTGCCAGCAGCTTAGACGCCGCGAGGGTAGGGGGCTACACCTTC. Its translation: CASSLDAARVGGYTF. V and J are TRBV7-9 and TRBJ1-2; no clear D. The CDR3 contains 15 residues. CDR1 and CDR2 (germline): SEHNR, FQNEAQ (reference sequence). Trimming left V 1 base short and J 8 bases short, with 17 bases between.

This clone has a single count. The chain combines TRBV27 with TRBJ2-1; the match to TRBD1 covers 7 bases. Germline CDR1 MNHEY, CDR2 SMNVEV (reference sequence). This CDR3 has 16 residues. The junction had 9 bases not matched to a gene; V was cut back by 2 bases and J by 5 bases. As DNA, the CDR3 is TGTGCCAGCAGTTTAGCCGACAGGGAGAGGGACAATGAGCAGTTCTTC. Translating gives CASSLADRERDNEQFF.

The chain has TRBV19 and TRBJ1-1; a possible D gene is TRBD1 (6 bases). This CDR3 has 16 amino acids. The V end was cut by 8 bases, the J end by 4 bases, with 23 bases between. Germline V gene sequence: CDR1 LNHDA, CDR2 SQIVND (reference sequence). CDR3 DNA: TGTGCCAGTCTCGGCCCGGGACAAAAAGTGGTCACTGAAGCTTTCTTT. This encodes CASLGPGQKVVTEAFF.

This clone turned up a few times. V is TRBV2 and J is TRBJ1-1; D is perhaps TRBD1 (6 bases). V dropped 8 bases and J dropped 11 bases, with 27 bases sitting between them. Germline V gene sequence: CDR1 SNHLY, CDR2 FYNNEI. The CDR3 contains 15 residues. The CDR3 protein is CASRPGRGALTNAFF. The CDR3 bases are TGTGCCAGCCGACCCGGGAGGGGGGCGCTTACGAATGCTTTCTTT.

V and J are TRBV11-3 and TRBJ2-1; 11 nucleotides align to TRBD2. Losses at the gene ends were 3 bases for V and 0 bases for J; bases not matched to a gene: 7. In germline, CDR1 is SGHNT, CDR2 YENEEA. The CDR3 totals 18 residues. The CDR3 spells CASSLLAGGGSSYNEQFF. CDR3 DNA: TGTGCCAGCAGCTTGCTAGCGGGAGGCGGGAGCTCCTACAATGAGCAGTTCTTC. The full variable domain, in which reference TRBV11-3 and TRBJ2-1 provide the parts outside the CDR3, is EAGVVQSPRYKIIEKKQPVAFWCNPISGHNTLYWYLQNLGQGPELLIRYENEEAVDDSQLPKDRFSAERLKGVDSTLKIQPAELGDSAVYLCASSLLAGGGSSYNEQFFGPGTRLTVL.

A remark on this clone: Other DNA variants within this sample encode the same CDR3. The CDR3 DNA follows: TGTGCCAGCAGCTCTCAGGGGAACACTGAAGCTTTCTTT. Amino acids: CASSSQGNTEAFF. This chain uses TRBV7-3 with TRBJ1-1; possible D gene TRBD1, 5 bases. The CDR3 extends over 13 amino acids. V lost 4 bases to trimming and J lost 1 base, with 7 bases between them. CDR1 and CDR2 from the germline V gene are SGHTA and FQGTGA.

The V gene is TRBV9, the J gene TRBJ1-1; no clear D gene. V shed 0 bases and J shed 2 bases, with 8 bases lying between them. The V gene's germline CDR1 is SGDLS and CDR2 YYNGEE. The length of the CDR3 is 14 residues. CDR3 bases: TGTGCCAGCAGCGTAGATGGCAGAAACACTGAAGCTTTCTTT. It translates to CASSVDGRNTEAFF. The full variable domain, its missing parts supplied by reference TRBV9 and TRBJ1-1, is DSGVTQTPKHLITATGQRVTLRCSPRSGDLSVYWYQQSLDQGLQFLIQYYNGEERAKGNILERFSAQQFPDLHSELNLSSLELGDSALYFCASSVDGRNTEAFFGQGTRLTVV.

This clone was counted at least ten times. The chain combines TRBV6-5 with TRBJ1-4; 11 nucleotides line up with TRBD1. CDR3 length: 14 residues. The ends lost 7 bases at V and 7 bases at J; junction bases unmatched: 5. Per the germline V gene, CDR1 is MNHEY and CDR2 is SVGAGI. The DNA for the CDR3 is TGTGCCAGCAAGGGGGGGACAGGGGGTGAAAAACTGTTTTTT. It codes for CASKGGTGGEKLFF.

The chain uses TRBV7-3 and TRBJ2-1; TRBD2 aligns across 7 bases. J lost 7 bases, V lost 4 bases, and 25 bases had no gene match. Germline V CDR1 and CDR2: SGHTA, FQGTGA. The CDR3 totals 20 residues. The CDR3 sequence is CASSSIPQRPASGWGNEQFF. The CDR3 coding sequence is TGTGCCAGCAGCTCGATACCCCAGCGACCCGCTAGCGGATGGGGGAATGAGCAGTTCTTC.

The table lists this clone with a few counts. The V gene is TRBV28, the J gene TRBJ2-2, with 8 nucleotides matching TRBD1. J was trimmed by 4 bases and V by 7 bases; bases with no gene match: 8. The CDR3 runs to 15 residues. In germline, CDR1 is MDHEN, CDR2 SYDVKM. Here the CDR3 DNA reads TGTGCCAGCACCCGGACAGGGATTGGCACCGGGGAGCTGTTTTTT. Amino acid sequence: CASTRTGIGTGELFF.

This chain uses TRBV4-3 with TRBJ2-1, with TRBD1 matching over 10 bases. The CDR3 has 16 residues. In germline, CDR1 is LGHNA, CDR2 YSLEER. V gave up 1 base and J gave up 2 bases; unmatched junction bases: 2. DNA for the CDR3: TGCGCCAGCAGCCAAGGGACAGGGGGTCCCTACAATGAGCAGTTCTTC. Translating gives CASSQGTGGPYNEQFF.

The chain joins TRBV28 to TRBJ1-1; weak D call: TRBD1 (5 bases). CDR1 is MDHEN and CDR2 is SYDVKM in the germline V gene. Trimming took off 7 bases at V and 7 bases at J, with 16 bases between the two ends. The CDR3 spans 13 residues. Here the CDR3 reads CASTGGDSFEAFF. Here the CDR3 DNA reads TGTGCCAGCACCGGAGGGGACTCGTTTGAAGCTTTCTTT. Variable domain in full (rest from reference TRBV28 and TRBJ1-1): DVKVTQSSRYLVKRTGEKVFLECVQDMDHENMFWYRQDPGLGLRLIYFSYDVKMKEKGDIPEGYSVSREKKERFSLILESASTNQTSMYLCASTGGDSFEAFFGQGTRLTVV.

The rearrangement uses TRBV28 and TRBJ1-2; 8 positions agree with TRBD1. CDR1 is MDHEN, CDR2 SYDVKM, per germline. J lost 4 bases, V lost 4 bases, and 8 bases had no gene match. The CDR3 totals 15 residues. CDR3 DNA: TGTGCCAGCAGTTCGGGACAGGCGAAAGCCTATGGCTACACCTTC. As protein: CASSSGQAKAYGYTF.

The J gene is TRBJ1-3, the V gene TRBV9; possibly TRBD1 for D (6 bases). V lost 2 bases and J 4 bases, leaving 16 bases between the germline ends. The CDR3 runs 16 residues. From germline, CDR1 is SGDLS and CDR2 YYNGEE. The CDR3 here is CASSVSKTGPGNTIYF. As DNA, the CDR3 is TGTGCCAGCAGCGTTTCGAAGACAGGACCAGGAAACACCATATATTTT.